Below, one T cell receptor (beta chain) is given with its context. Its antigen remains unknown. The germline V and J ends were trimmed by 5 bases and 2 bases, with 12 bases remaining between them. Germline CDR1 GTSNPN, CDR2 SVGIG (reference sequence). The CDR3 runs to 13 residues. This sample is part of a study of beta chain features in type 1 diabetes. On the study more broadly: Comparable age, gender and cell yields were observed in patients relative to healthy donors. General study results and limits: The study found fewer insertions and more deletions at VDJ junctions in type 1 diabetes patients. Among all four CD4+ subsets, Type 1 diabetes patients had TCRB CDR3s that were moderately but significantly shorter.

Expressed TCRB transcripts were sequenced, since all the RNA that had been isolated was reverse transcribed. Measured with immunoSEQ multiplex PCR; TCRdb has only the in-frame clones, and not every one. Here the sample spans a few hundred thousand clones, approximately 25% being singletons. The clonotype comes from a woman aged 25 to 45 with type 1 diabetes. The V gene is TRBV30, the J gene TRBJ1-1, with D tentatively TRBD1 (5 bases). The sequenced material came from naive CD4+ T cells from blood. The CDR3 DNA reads TGTGCCTGGTATCAGGGCCACAACACTGAAGCTTTCTTT. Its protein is CAWYQGHNTEAFF.